This TCR beta chain was sequenced in a study of T cells after yellow fever vaccination. Losses at the gene ends were 2 bases for V and 6 bases for J; bases not matched to a gene: 7. This CDR3 contains 15 residues. CDR1 is SGHRS, CDR2 YFSETQ, per germline. Only a few counts were recorded for this clonotype. Its antigen is unknown. Using its own MiXCR run on the 5' RACE reads, TCRdb lists one record per CDR3 protein. Among approximately 450,000 distinct CDR3 sequences listed, around a sixth were seen once. Whole-study results and caveats: Clonotypes appearing in both CD4 and CD8 compartments existed, and their share was small. Primary-vaccination clones mostly resurfaced post-booster (around 95% CD4, just under 90% CD8). Any FACS-sorted repertoire could hold abundant clonotypes that contaminate it from the bulk population.

The V call is TRBV5-1, the J call TRBJ2-4; 8 bases agree with TRBD2. This material consisted of PBMCs, taken before the yellow fever booster vaccination. This TCR was recovered from a man in his late teens or twenties who received the YFV17D yellow fever vaccine. The CDR3 spells CASSFGSGGRNIQYF. In DNA, the CDR3 is TGCGCCAGCAGCTTTGGAAGCGGGGGTAGAAACATTCAGTACTTC.